The 10 T cell receptor beta chains below all came from one sample that was sequenced in a study of T-cell memory formation after mild COVID-19 (dated by TCRdb to the early 2020s). The library was obtained by 5' RACE. The instrument given in TCRdb is Illumina NovaSeq 6000. Using fastp trimming at Q25 and MiXCR clonotype assembly, TCRdb reanalyzed the public sequencing data and kept in-frame beta chains. A single entry per CDR3 protein holds the most common genes and DNA from its merged rows. A total of 450,000 or so distinct CDR3 sequences appear in this sample, about 23% of them only once. The ten top clones hold under 15% of the sample. Sequencing input: PBMCs or a T cell subset sorted from them (not recorded which). These TCRs come from an adult woman who had mild COVID-19 (a few samples of this study predate the infection). The sample titles of this study are shuffled in the database, so cell type and time point are left out; the donor was told from shared clones.

This clonotype occurred a few times. This chain links TRBV6-1 with TRBJ2-1; maybe TRBD1 (6 bases). Trimming shortened V by 5 bases and J by 3 bases, and 14 bases separated the two germline ends. The CDR3 extends over 15 amino acids. CDR1 and CDR2 (germline): MNHNS, SASEGT. CDR3 residues: CASSRDIGIYNEQFF. CDR3 bases: TGTGCCAGCAGTCGGGACATCGGCATCTACAATGAGCAGTTCTTC.

Only a few counts were recorded for this clonotype. The chain uses TRBV11-2 and TRBJ1-6, with D possibly matching TRBD1 (5 bases). V was shortened by 0 bases and J by 7 bases, with 10 bases between the two germline ends. CDR1 SGHAT and CDR2 FQNNGV come from the germline V gene. The CDR3 length is 15 residues. The CDR3 spells CASSLDPWGNSPLHF. CDR3 nucleotides: TGTGCCAGCAGCTTAGATCCGTGGGGGAATTCACCCCTCCACTTT.

This clonotype was observed a handful of times. The chain has TRBV6-2 or TRBV6-3 and TRBJ2-1; 7 nucleotides line up with TRBD2. The J segment lost 0 bases and the V segment lost 10 bases, leaving 6 bases of the junction unmatched. CDR1 MNHEY and CDR2 SVGEGT come from the germline V gene. The CDR3 has 14 residues. For the CDR3, the DNA is TGTGCCACCAACGGGGAGGGCTCCTACAATGAGCAGTTCTTC. This codes for CATNGEGSYNEQFF.

The chain recombines TRBV7-8 with TRBJ2-7; 7 nucleotides align to TRBD1. V was pared by 5 bases and J by 5 bases, with 12 bases of the junction left unmatched. Germline CDR1 reads SGHVS; CDR2 reads FQNEAQ. This CDR3 is built from 15 residues. CDR3 DNA sequence: TGTGCCAGCAGCAACCCGGACAGGTCCCTACACGAGCAGTACTTC. It encodes CASSNPDRSLHEQYF.

This chain links TRBV6-6 with TRBJ2-5; 9 bases fit TRBD1. Germline CDR1 is MNHNY and CDR2 is SVGAGI (reference sequence). The CDR3 has 15 residues. J was trimmed by 5 bases and V by 2 bases; bases with no gene match: 6. CDR3 coding DNA: TGTGCCAGCAGTTACGAGACAGGGGGAATGGAGACCCAGTACTTC. It is translated as CASSYETGGMETQYF.

In its sample, this clonotype was seen a few times. The chain links TRBV5-6 to TRBJ1-1; 9 positions match TRBD1. V shed 4 bases, J shed 1 base, and the junction held 5 bases outside the gene matches. CDR3 length: 15 amino acids. Germline V lookup: CDR1 SGHDT, CDR2 YYEEEE. Here the CDR3 DNA reads TGTGCCAGCAGCAGGGGACAGGGACCGAACACTGAAGCTTTCTTT. Translating it yields CASSRGQGPNTEAFF.

This chain joins TRBV19 and TRBJ2-1, with D possibly matching TRBD2 (6 bases). The CDR3 spans 15 residues. V shed 5 bases and J shed 8 bases, with 19 bases lying between them. In germline, CDR1 is LNHDA, CDR2 SQIVND (reference sequence). This CDR3 is CASSSSGSQGDEQFF. The CDR3 DNA is TGTGCCAGTAGTTCCAGCGGGTCCCAGGGCGATGAGCAGTTCTTC. Full variable domain (missing parts from reference TRBV19 and TRBJ2-1): DGGITQSPKYLFRKEGQNVTLSCEQNLNHDAMYWYRQDPGQGLRLIYYSQIVNDFQKGDIAEGYSVSREKKESFPLTVTSAQKNPTAFYLCASSSSGSQGDEQFFGPGTRLTVL.

The chain is built from TRBV6-2 or TRBV6-3 and TRBJ1-2; 8 bases map to TRBD1. V shed 6 bases and J 14 bases; nucleotides not matched to a gene: 5. The CDR3 length is 10 residues. CDR1 is MNHEY, CDR2 SVGEGT, per germline. The CDR3 sequence is CASRPRDRTF. CDR3 nucleotides: TGTGCCAGCAGACCCCGGGACAGGACCTTC.

The chain couples TRBV18 to TRBJ2-1, with 14 bases identical to TRBD2. The CDR3 covers 19 residues. Trimming removed 3 bases from V and 7 bases from J; junction bases left unmatched: 14. In germline, CDR1 is KGHSH, CDR2 LQKENI. The CDR3 sequence is CASSPTPGLAGERRNEQFF. CDR3 DNA sequence: TGTGCCAGCTCACCGACCCCGGGACTAGCGGGAGAAAGGAGGAATGAGCAGTTCTTC.

The chain joins TRBV6-2 or TRBV6-3 to TRBJ2-7; TRBD1 agrees at 8 bases. J gave up 2 bases and V 5 bases, and 8 bases lay outside the gene matches. The germline V gene encodes CDR1 MNHEY and CDR2 SVGEGT. The CDR3 covers 15 residues. This chain's CDR3 is CASSPDRGGPYEQYF. In nucleotides, the CDR3 is TGTGCCAGCAGTCCAGACAGGGGTGGGCCCTACGAGCAGTACTTC.